Here is one TCR beta chain with its context. This entry belongs to a study of blood T cell repertoires in COVID-19. In the study overall: Acute and convalescent COVID-19 specimens originated in the United States, Italy and Spain. From T cells, B-cell-depleted T cells, or PBMCs came the material, which was cDNA or gDNA.

TCRdb's copy holds only in-frame clones and misses some; the assay was immunoSEQ multiplex PCR. The sample includes about 100,000 clones, about 85% of them seen just once. Seattle enrolled patients during active infection and tracked them longitudinally. The trim removed 4 bases at V and 2 bases at J, leaving 6 bases unmatched. Germline CDR1 SGHNT, CDR2 YENEEA. This CDR3 comprises 15 residues. The TCR comes from a woman in her fifties or sixties with COVID-19, enrolled during active disease. V gene TRBV11-3 combines with J gene TRBJ2-3, with 7 nucleotides matching TRBD1. The material sequenced was peripheral blood. The CDR3 here is CASSWPGQTTDTQYF. CDR3 nucleotide sequence: TGTGCCAGCAGCTGGCCGGGACAGACCACAGATACGCAGTATTTT.